Listed below are T cell receptor beta chains from one sample, sequenced in a study of cytomegalovirus exposure and HLA in healthy donors. Generated by immunoSEQ multiplex PCR, the TCRdb table keeps only in-frame clones and is missing some. The table has some 150,000 clones, almost 80% seen once. The material sequenced was PBMCs. These TCRs come from a middle-aged woman in good health and CMV-seropositive. CDR3s include the opening cysteine and the closing phenylalanine or tryptophan. D genes are given only for firm matches. Size tells how often a clone was seen (once, few, many) or the class of an expanded clone, and some rows leave it out.

>TRBV4-1|NA|NA|TRBJ1-3
TGCGCCAGCAGCCAAGAGGTTCCAGTAAGCTCTGGAAACACCATATATTTT
CASSQEVPVSSGNTIYF
>TRBV6-1|few|TRBD1|TRBJ2-1
TGTGCCAGCAGTACAAGACAGGGGTGGGATGAGCAGTTCTTC
CASSTRQGWDEQFF
>TRBV6-1|NA|TRBD1|TRBJ1-2
TGTGCCAGCAGTCGGGACAGGGGGCAAGTATCTGGCTACACCTTC
CASSRDRGQVSGYTF
>TRBV5-1|once|NA|TRBJ2-5
TGCGCCAGCAGCCCGAATCGGGGGGCTGGAGAGACCCAGTACTTC
CASSPNRGAGETQYF
>TRBV7-2|NA|TRBD1|TRBJ2-1
TGTGCCAGCAGCTCCGACAGGGGCAATGAGCAGTTCTTC
CASSSDRGNEQFF
>TRBV7-2|NA|TRBD2|TRBJ2-1
TGTGCCAGCAGCTTAACCCTAGCGGGGGGGGGTGAGCAGTTCTTC
CASSLTLAGGGEQFF
>TRBV19|once|TRBD1|TRBJ2-5
TGTGCCAGTAGCCAACAGGGGAGTCGAGAGACCCAGTACTTC
CASSQQGSRETQYF
>TRBV28|NA|NA|TRBJ1-6
TGTGCCAGCAGTGTCGCCGGGGGGGGCGTTAATAATTCACCCCTCCACTTT
CASSVAGGGVNNSPLHF
>TRBV2|NA|NA|TRBJ1-4
TGTGCCAGCAGTAACTTTAATGCTAATGAAAAACTGTTTTTT
CASSNFNANEKLFF
>TRBV6-5|NA|NA|TRBJ2-3
TGTGCCAGCGGTAGCGGTTCTAGCACAGATACGCAGTATTTT
CASGSGSSTDTQYF
>TRBV7-9|NA|TRBD1|TRBJ2-1
TGTGCCAGCAGCTTAGCGAGGGGGCACAATGAGCAGTTCTTC
CASSLARGHNEQFF
>TRBV2|NA|NA|TRBJ1-2
TGTGCCAGCAGTGATTCAGGGTTCCTCTATGGCTACACCTTC
CASSDSGFLYGYTF
>TRBV27|NA|TRBD2|TRBJ2-2
TGTGCCAGCAGTATTACTAGCGGGGGGGCCGTCGGGGAGCTGTTTTTT
CASSITSGGAVGELFF
>TRBV9|NA|NA|TRBJ2-4
TGTGCCAGCAGCCCCTTAGGGGTAGCCAAAAACATTCAGTACTTC
CASSPLGVAKNIQYF
>TRBV5-1|NA|NA|TRBJ2-1
TGCGCCAGCAGCTTGGGGGGAGGGGCGGGGGCCGGTGCCCCTAACAATGAGCAGTTCTTC
CASSLGGGAGAGAPNNEQFF
>TRBV11-3|NA|TRBD1|TRBJ2-7
TGTGCCAGCAGCTTAGCGGGACAGGGTTCCTACGAGCAGTACTTC
CASSLAGQGSYEQYF
>TRBV27|NA|TRBD2|TRBJ2-7
TGTGCCACCGGGAGGACCCCTATGACCTACGAGCAGTACTTC
CATGRTPMTYEQYF
>TRBV5-1|NA|NA|TRBJ1-3
TGCGCCAGCAGCCAAGGCACAGGTTCCTCTGGAAACACCATATATTTT
CASSQGTGSSGNTIYF
>TRBV30|NA|TRBD1|TRBJ2-2
TGTGCCTGGCCAACCATACAGGGGGCGGACACCGGGGAGCTGTTTTTT
CAWPTIQGADTGELFF
>TRBV10-2|NA|NA|TRBJ2-2
TGCGCCAGCAGATCCATTCTCGGGGCCGGGGAGCTGTTTTTT
CASRSILGAGELFF
>TRBV6-5|NA|TRBD1|TRBJ1-3
TGTGCCAGCAGTCGGGACAGTAGAAACACCATATATTTT
CASSRDSRNTIYF
>TRBV6-5|NA|NA|TRBJ2-6
TGTGCCAGCAGGCGGTACTCTGGGGCCAACGTCCTGACTTTC
CASRRYSGANVLTF
>TRBV7-2|NA|TRBD2|TRBJ2-5
TGTGCCAGCAGCTTAGCTAGCGGGGCGGGGGAGACCCAGTACTTC
CASSLASGAGETQYF
>TRBV19|NA|TRBD1|TRBJ1-1
TGTGCCAGTAGTACAATACAGGGGGCGTCGACTGAAGCTTTCTTT
CASSTIQGASTEAFF
>TRBV5-1|NA|NA|TRBJ1-6
TGCGCCAGCAGCTTGGACCAAAGGCCTTGGGGGGAATCACCCCTCCACTTT
CASSLDQRPWGESPLHF
>TRBV18|NA|NA|TRBJ1-1
TGTGCCAGCTCACCGAGGGCAGCAGATGAAGCTTTCTTT
CASSPRAADEAFF
>TRBV28|NA|NA|TRBJ1-5
TGTGCCAGCAGACGCTCAGGGGAACGCCAGCCCCAGCATTTT
CASRRSGERQPQHF
>TRBV5-1|NA|TRBD1|TRBJ1-4
TGCGCCAGCAGCACCTCGACAGGGTCTGAAAAACTGTTTTTT
CASSTSTGSEKLFF
>TRBV10-1|few|TRBD2|TRBJ2-2
TGCGCCAGCAGTGAGTCGAAGACTAGCGGGGGGGCAAGGACCGGGGAGCTGTTTTTT
CASSESKTSGGARTGELFF
>TRBV5-1|NA|TRBD2|TRBJ2-1
TGCGCCAGCAGCGAAAGGAGCGGGGGGCCATACAATGAGCAGTTCTTC
CASSERSGGPYNEQFF
>TRBV25-1|NA|TRBD2|TRBJ2-7
TGTGCCAGCAGTCAACCGGGACTAGCGGGGTCCTACGAGCAGTACTTC
CASSQPGLAGSYEQYF
>TRBV2|NA|NA|TRBJ1-1
TGTGCCAGCATCGAGCAGGTGAACGCTGAAGCTTTCTTT
CASIEQVNAEAFF
>TRBV2|NA|TRBD1|TRBJ2-6
TGTGCCAGCAGAGGATTCGCAGGGGGCTCTGGGGCCAACGTCCTGACTTTC
CASRGFAGGSGANVLTF
>TRBV10-3|NA|TRBD1|TRBJ2-3
TGTGCCATCAGCCAGACAGGGAATCTAGGCACAGATACGCAGTATTTT
CAISQTGNLGTDTQYF
>TRBV11-3|few|NA|TRBJ2-1
TGTGCCAGCAGCTTGATGGGGGGTACCTCCTACAATGAGCAGTTCTTC
CASSLMGGTSYNEQFF
>TRBV5-6|NA|NA|TRBJ2-2
TGTGCCAGCAGCACCAGGGATATGAACACCGGGGAGCTGTTTTTT
CASSTRDMNTGELFF
>TRBV5-6|NA|TRBD1|TRBJ1-3
TGTGCCAGCAGCTCCCCCTTACAGGGGTCGATTGGAAACACCATATATTTT
CASSSPLQGSIGNTIYF
>TRBV19|NA|TRBD1|TRBJ2-7
TGTGCCAGTAGTATCGGGACAGGGGACTACGAGCAGTACTTC
CASSIGTGDYEQYF
>TRBV2|NA|TRBD2|TRBJ2-1
TGTGCCAGCAGTCCTAGCGGGGCGAGCTCCTACAATGAGCAGTTCTTC
CASSPSGASSYNEQFF
>TRBV9|few|TRBD1|TRBJ1-2
TGTGCCAGCAGCGTAGATCAGGGGGACTATGGCTACACCTTC
CASSVDQGDYGYTF
>TRBV19|NA|NA|TRBJ2-2
TGTGCCAGTAGTATTCGTGGGGGGATTAACACCGGGGAGCTGTTTTTT
CASSIRGGINTGELFF
>TRBV9|NA|NA|TRBJ2-5
TGTGCCAGCAGCGTAGAACCAGGGCAGACCCAGTACTTC
CASSVEPGQTQYF
>TRBV6-1|NA|NA|TRBJ2-5
TGTGCCAGCAGTGAATTCGCAGGGCTGTACCAAGAGACCCAGTACTTC
CASSEFAGLYQETQYF
>TRBV6-5|NA|TRBD1|TRBJ1-2
TGTGCCAGCAGTTACTTACAGGGGAACTATGGCTACACCTTC
CASSYLQGNYGYTF
>TRBV7-6|NA|TRBD2|TRBJ2-1
TGTGCCAGCAGCTTAGGTACCTGGACTAGCGGGGGTTACAATGAGCAGTTCTTC
CASSLGTWTSGGYNEQFF
>TRBV7-9|NA|TRBD1|TRBJ2-1
TGTGCCAGCAGCTTAGACAGGGGCGGTTACAATGAGCAGTTCTTC
CASSLDRGGYNEQFF
>TRBV9|NA|TRBD1|TRBJ1-1
TGTGCCAGCAGTGGGACAGGGGGCACTGAAGCTTTCTTT
CASSGTGGTEAFF
>TRBV7-9|NA|TRBD1|TRBJ1-1
TGTTCCAGCAGCTTAGTTCAGGGGGCGAACACTGAAGCTTTCTTT
CSSSLVQGANTEAFF
>TRBV2|NA|NA|TRBJ1-2
TGTGCCAGCTCAACGCGGAACTATGGCTACACCTTC
CASSTRNYGYTF
>TRBV4-1|NA|NA|TRBJ1-2
TGCGCCAGCAGCCAAGATGCCAGGGCGGTCTATGGCTACACCTTC
CASSQDARAVYGYTF